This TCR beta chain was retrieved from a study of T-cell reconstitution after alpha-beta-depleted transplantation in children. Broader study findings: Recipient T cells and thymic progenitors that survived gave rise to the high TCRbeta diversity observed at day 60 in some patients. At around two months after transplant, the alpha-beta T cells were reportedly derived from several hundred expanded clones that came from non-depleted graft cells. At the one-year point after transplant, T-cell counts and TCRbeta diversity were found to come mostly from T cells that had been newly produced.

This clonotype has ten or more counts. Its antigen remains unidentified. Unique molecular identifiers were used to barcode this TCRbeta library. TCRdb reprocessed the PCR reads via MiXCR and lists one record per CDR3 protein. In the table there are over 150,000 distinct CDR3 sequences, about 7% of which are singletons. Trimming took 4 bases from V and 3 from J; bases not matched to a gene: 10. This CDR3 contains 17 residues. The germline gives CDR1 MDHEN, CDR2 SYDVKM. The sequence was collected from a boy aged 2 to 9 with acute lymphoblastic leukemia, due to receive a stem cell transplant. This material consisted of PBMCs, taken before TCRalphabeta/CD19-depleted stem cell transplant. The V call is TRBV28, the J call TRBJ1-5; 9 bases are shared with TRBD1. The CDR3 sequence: CASSSRRDRADNQPQHF. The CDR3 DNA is TGTGCCAGCAGTTCACGCCGGGACAGGGCTGACAATCAGCCCCAGCATTTT.